This TCR beta chain was captured by sequencing in a study of response to subunit inactivated influenza vaccine. This clonotype was counted between two and nine times. The antigen remains unidentified. V was pared by 1 base and J by 4 bases, with 7 bases between. Looked up from germline, CDR1 is SQVTM and CDR2 is ANQGSEA. CDR3 length equals 12 residues. TCRdb fed the RT-PCR reads into MiXCR, producing one record per CDR3 protein. The sample includes some 800,000 distinct CDR3 sequences, 21% of them seen just once. General study points: Authors suggested each seasonal flu vaccination may recruit only limited numbers of new T cells.

The receptor's source is a man aged 45 to 65 who received an inactivated influenza vaccine. The chain has TRBV29-1 and TRBJ1-2; no clear D gene. The sample in question was PBMCs from blood, obtained 5 days after vaccination. The CDR3 sequence is CSVEAQTYGYTF. The CDR3 DNA reads TGCAGCGTTGAAGCACAGACCTATGGCTACACCTTC.